This record concerns one TCR beta chain sequence. This clone was recorded a few times. Its antigen remains unidentified. No base-level quality is on record; no much larger clone is a single base apart. The entry originates in a study of blood T cell repertoires in COVID-19 (dated by TCRdb to the early 2020s). About the full investigation: Collaborator samples came from the United States, Italy and Spain and covered acute and convalescent phases of COVID-19. The material from the prospective study consisted of cDNA or gDNA derived from T cells, B-cell-depleted T cells, or PBMCs. Subjects who had been exposed to COVID-19, were actively infected with it, or had recovered from it provided the deeply sampled blood TCRbeta repertoires that made up the dataset. The repertoires were released in a freely available public database intended as a resource for research on the immune response to SARS-CoV-2. Samples came from the ongoing ImmuneRACE study (first 160 participants) plus 1,254 subjects from 6 global collaborators. Nearly every sample came with metadata listing a de-identified subject ID, COVID-19 status, age in years and sex. Where available, HLA class I and class II types were taken from metadata supplied by the sample provider and were not determined by assay-based typing.

TCRbeta CDR3 regions were amplified from genomic DNA by means of the immunoSEQ Assay, a bias-controlled multiplex PCR. The paper's processing steps were these. The number of nucleated cells in each sample was estimated by amplification of reference gene primers within the assay. To quantify the absolute abundance of each unique TCRbeta CDR3 rearrangement, sequence reads were collapsed and filtered. For each sample, productive Simpson clonality was calculated as the square root of Simpson's diversity index over productive rearrangements. Held by TCRdb, this immuneACCESS table contains in-frame sequences only and omits some clones. Under half of the omission traces to an unresolved V gene where checked; the cause of the rest is unknown. That table gives V, J and clone size, and the DNA gave D and trimming. This sample gives approximately 100,000 clones in total; roughly 84% of them show up just once. The top ten constitute about 2% of the sample.

Each collaborating institution followed its own protocols to collect whole blood in K2EDTA tubes. Collaborator samples were shipped for TCRbeta analysis as frozen whole blood, isolated PBMCs, or DNA extracted from either sample type. The investigation overall reported the following: Clinical and demographic metadata were provided uncurated, with the amount varying by source and participant.

The CDR3, from cysteine to phenylalanine, totals 16 residues. The DNA shown is the 48-base CDR3, in frame from base 1. The germline V gene (reference sequence) sets CDR1 to GTSNPN and CDR2 to SVGIG. From V the trimming removes 2 bases and from J it removes 1 base, while the gene matches leave 8 bases of the junction unaccounted for. This clonotype was obtained from a human donor in a cohort sampled during active COVID-19. Sample: peripheral blood. The receptor chain draws on TRBV30 and TRBJ2-7; a stretch of 10 junction bases matches TRBD1. The sequenced DNA is TGTGCCTGGAGTCAAATACCGGGACAGGGGTCCTACGAGCAGTACTTC. It codes for CAWSQIPGQGSYEQYF.